The T cell receptor (beta chain) described here comes from a study of CD8+ T cells in alopecia areata. Turning to this clone: Antigen: not known.

Peripheral blood samples and lesional scalp punch biopsies were obtained from alopecia areata patients. General study points: Higher clonality and more expanded CD8+ clones appeared in lesional than normal scalp. Scalp repertoires also include resident alphabeta T cells from normal skin. With patients, TCR sharing proved less clear than in mice, a difference possibly related to HLA.

V was cut by 4 bases and J by 0 bases, with 9 bases left in between. The germline V gene has CDR1 SQVTM and CDR2 ANQGSEA. This CDR3 contains 13 residues. Following RNA extraction, reverse transcription yielded cDNA that acted as the sequencing template. Clones were read by immunoSEQ multiplex PCR, and TCRdb kept only the in-frame ones, dropping some. The sample holds about 150,000 clones, 50% to 65% seen once. The origin of this receptor is a human donor with alopecia areata. The chain uses TRBV29-1 and TRBJ1-2; weak D call: TRBD1 (5 bases). The specimen was CD8+ T cells sorted from blood, collected at week 0. CDR3 DNA sequence: TGCAGCGTTGTGGACACCGCTAACTATGGCTACACCTTC. Protein product: CSVVDTANYGYTF.